This T cell receptor (beta chain) was recorded in a study of control samples from healthy donors and cancer patients. Method: immunoSEQ multiplex PCR; TCRdb's copy keeps in-frame clones and lacks some. Of some 130,000 clones in the sample, 92% were seen once. The CDR3 runs to 13 residues. CDR1 is SGHRS and CDR2 is YFSETQ in the germline V gene. Trimming shortened V by 0 bases and J by 3 bases, and 7 bases separated the two germline ends. Specimen: blood. This rearrangement joins TRBV5-1 to TRBJ2-7; D not resolved. The TCR was taken from a woman aged 45-65 years in good health. The DNA of the CDR3 is TGCGCCAGCAGCTTGGGTCCGAACTACGAGCAGTACTTC. It encodes CASSLGPNYEQYF.